This TCR beta chain was retrieved from a study of blood T cell repertoires in COVID-19. Some clones are missing from TCRdb's copy, which holds only in-frame ones; the method was immunoSEQ multiplex PCR. The profile covers tens of thousands of clones, with more than 80% appearing a single time and roughly 6% taken by the ten largest. The sequencing input was peripheral blood. The TCR sequence derives from a man between 65 and 79 years old with active COVID-19.

The CDR3 spells CASSQELLAGALETQYF. CDR3 coding DNA: TGTGCCAGCAGCCAAGAATTGCTAGCGGGGGCCCTAGAGACCCAGTACTTC. V and J are TRBV4-2 and TRBJ2-5; 10 nucleotides line up with TRBD2. The CDR3 length is 17 residues. The V gene end was trimmed by 0 bases and the J gene end by 4 bases; junction bases not matched to a gene: 8. In germline, CDR1 is LGHNA, CDR2 YNFKEQ.